A selection of T cell receptor beta chains follows, all from one sample in a study of stem cell transplantation in POMP-related autoinflammatory disease. Repertoires were generated with immunoSEQ multiplex PCR, while TCRdb's copy carries only in-frame clones and drops some. This table has tens of thousands of clones, roughly 93% appearing once. The material sequenced was CD4+ T cells from PBMCs, taken after stem cell transplantation. The receptor set was obtained from a human patient with POMP-related autoinflammation and immune dysregulation (PRAID). The graft donor may have contributed some T cells. CDR3s include the opening cysteine and the closing phenylalanine or tryptophan. D genes are given only for firm matches. Clone size appears in some rows only: once, few, many, or a class for an expanded clone.

>-|-|15|TRBV7-3|TRBJ1-6
CASSLTGPGDSPLHF
TGTGCCAGCAGCTTAACTGGTCCAGGGGATTCACCCCTCCACTTT
>-|-|14|TRBV6-5|TRBJ2-5
CAGGLAGRVETQYF
TGTGCCGGCGGGCTGGCGGGAAGGGTAGAGACCCAGTACTTC
>-|-|15|TRBV5-1|TRBJ1-5
CASSLTGVHNQPQHF
TGCGCCAGCAGCTTGACGGGGGTCCACAATCAGCCCCAGCATTTT
>-|-|14|TRBV19|TRBJ1-1
CASSIGGGNTEAFF
TGTGCCAGTAGTATAGGAGGCGGTAACACTGAAGCTTTCTTT
>-|once|13|TRBV28|TRBJ1-2
CASTALSPKGYTF
TGTGCCAGCACGGCACTTTCCCCGAAGGGCTACACCTTC
>TRBD2|-|16|TRBV10-2|TRBJ2-3
CASSGLAGGPTDTQYF
TGCGCCAGCAGTGGCCTAGCGGGAGGCCCCACAGATACGCAGTATTTT
>TRBD1|once|12|TRBV2|TRBJ2-5
CASTGTGGSQYF
TGTGCCAGCACCGGGACAGGGGGCTCCCAGTACTTC
>-|-|12|TRBV19|TRBJ2-1
CASSGDSNEQFF
TGTGCCAGTAGCGGCGACAGCAATGAGCAGTTCTTC
>-|-|12|TRBV10-3|TRBJ2-2
CAIRRRDGELFF
TGTGCCATAAGGCGGCGGGACGGGGAGCTGTTTTTT
>-|-|13|TRBV5-1|TRBJ2-2
CASSSGNTGELFF
TGCGCCAGCAGCTCGGGGAACACCGGGGAGCTGTTTTTT
>TRBD1|-|16|TRBV5-8|TRBJ1-4
CASSSGQGSPNEKLFF
TGTGCCAGCAGCTCGGGACAGGGTAGCCCTAATGAAAAACTGTTTTTT
>-|-|14|TRBV5-1|TRBJ2-3
CASRLSGGTDTQYF
TGCGCCAGCAGACTTAGCGGAGGCACAGATACGCAGTATTTT
>-|-|14|TRBV28|TRBJ2-5
CASSSGTRRGPEYF
TGTGCCAGCAGTTCCGGGACCCGAAGGGGTCCGGAGTACTTC
>-|-|14|TRBV19|TRBJ2-2
CASRPPGNTGELFF
TGTGCCAGTAGGCCCCCAGGGAACACCGGGGAGCTGTTTTTT
>-|-|13|TRBV2|TRBJ1-1
CASTARGDTEAFF
TGTGCCAGCACCGCTAGAGGGGACACTGAAGCTTTCTTT
>TRBD2|-|17|TRBV7-8|TRBJ2-1
CASSLAPLAGSYNEQFF
TGTGCCAGCAGCTTAGCACCACTAGCGGGGTCCTACAATGAGCAGTTCTTC
>-|-|14|TRBV18|TRBJ2-7
CASSFGQISYEQYF
TGTGCCAGCTCATTCGGACAGATCTCCTACGAGCAGTACTTC
>TRBD2|-|14|TRBV28|TRBJ2-7
CASRSPGLAYEQYF
TGTGCCAGCAGGAGTCCGGGACTAGCTTACGAGCAGTACTTC
>-|-|14|TRBV2|TRBJ1-1
CASSEGLSFTEAFF
TGTGCCAGCAGTGAAGGTCTGAGTTTCACTGAAGCTTTCTTT
>-|-|14|TRBV19|TRBJ1-6
CASSIEDRNSPLHF
TGTGCCAGTAGTATCGAAGACAGGAATTCACCCCTCCACTTT
>TRBD1|-|15|TRBV9|TRBJ1-4
CASSPRTGGGEKLFF
TGTGCCAGCAGCCCCCGGACAGGGGGCGGTGAAAAACTGTTTTTT
>-|-|15|TRBV6-6|TRBJ1-3
CASTGTPRSGNTIYF
TGTGCCAGCACAGGAACGCCCCGCTCTGGAAACACCATATATTTT
>TRBD2|-|16|TRBV9|TRBJ2-1
CASSVAGTSGSHEQFF
TGTGCCAGCAGCGTAGCCGGGACTAGCGGGAGCCATGAGCAGTTCTTC
>-|-|14|TRBV6-1|TRBJ1-6
CASSEVGGGSPLHF
TGTGCCAGCAGTGAAGTGGGGGGTGGTTCACCCCTCCACTTT
>-|-|14|TRBV7-8|TRBJ1-2
CASSHHQEPDGYTF
TGTGCCAGCAGCCACCATCAGGAGCCAGATGGCTACACCTTC
>TRBD2|-|17|TRBV9|TRBJ2-3
CASSEARRTSDTDTQYF
TGTGCCAGCAGCGAGGCCCGAAGGACTAGCGATACAGATACGCAGTATTTT
>-|-|14|TRBV6-5|TRBJ2-3
CASSSRGLTDTQYF
TGTGCCAGCAGTTCGAGAGGACTTACAGATACGCAGTATTTT
>TRBD2|-|17|TRBV7-8|TRBJ2-1
CASSSVVTSGRANEQFF
TGTGCCAGCAGCTCTGTGGTGACTAGCGGGAGGGCGAATGAGCAGTTCTTC
>TRBD1|once|14|TRBV2|TRBJ1-6
CASIRDRGDSPLHF
TGTGCCAGCATCCGGGACAGGGGAGATTCACCCCTCCACTTT
>-|-|13|TRBV5-1|TRBJ2-7
CASSGDRGYEQYF
TGCGCCAGCAGCGGGGACCGAGGGTACGAGCAGTACTTC
>-|-|15|TRBV5-1|TRBJ2-2
CASSLDYLRSGELFF
TGCGCCAGCAGCTTGGATTATCTGAGGTCCGGGGAGCTGTTTTTT
>-|-|15|TRBV3-1/TRBV3-2|TRBJ2-4
CASSQGRLAENIQYF
TGTGCCAGCAGCCAAGGGAGGTTGGCAGAGAACATTCAGTACTTC
>-|once|17|TRBV3-1/TRBV3-2|TRBJ2-2
CASSQGTPLYYTGELFF
TGTGCCAGCAGCCAAGGGACTCCCTTGTATTACACCGGGGAGCTGTTTTTT
>TRBD1|-|16|TRBV19|TRBJ1-1
CASSPGTGPFYTEAFF
TGTGCCAGTAGCCCCGGGACAGGACCTTTCTACACTGAAGCTTTCTTT
>TRBD1|once|11|TRBV20-1|TRBJ1-2
CSGQAGYGYTF
TGCAGCGGACAGGCGGGGTATGGCTACACCTTC
>TRBD2|once|15|TRBV27|TRBJ2-1
CASTSPAGAYNEQFF
TGTGCCAGCACCTCCCCAGCGGGAGCCTACAATGAGCAGTTCTTC
>TRBD2|-|14|TRBV29-1|TRBJ2-5
CSAQALTSGTTQYF
TGCAGCGCCCAAGCCCTGACTAGCGGGACGACCCAGTACTTC
>TRBD2|-|16|TRBV27|TRBJ2-3
CASSFLSGGGSDTQYF
TGTGCCAGCAGTTTCCTGAGTGGGGGGGGGTCAGATACGCAGTATTTT
>TRBD2|-|16|TRBV5-8|TRBJ2-1
CASSLGASGMSGEQFF
TGTGCCAGCAGCTTGGGGGCTAGCGGGATGTCTGGTGAGCAGTTCTTC
>-|few|12|TRBV18|TRBJ2-1
CASSPTSSEQFF
TGTGCCAGCTCACCTACTAGTAGTGAGCAGTTCTTC
>-|-|13|TRBV5-5|TRBJ2-5
CASDKTDQETQYF
TGTGCCAGCGACAAAACCGACCAAGAGACCCAGTACTTC
>TRBD1|-|13|TRBV19|TRBJ1-5
CASSNTGDQPQHF
TGTGCCAGTAGTAACACAGGGGACCAGCCCCAGCATTTT